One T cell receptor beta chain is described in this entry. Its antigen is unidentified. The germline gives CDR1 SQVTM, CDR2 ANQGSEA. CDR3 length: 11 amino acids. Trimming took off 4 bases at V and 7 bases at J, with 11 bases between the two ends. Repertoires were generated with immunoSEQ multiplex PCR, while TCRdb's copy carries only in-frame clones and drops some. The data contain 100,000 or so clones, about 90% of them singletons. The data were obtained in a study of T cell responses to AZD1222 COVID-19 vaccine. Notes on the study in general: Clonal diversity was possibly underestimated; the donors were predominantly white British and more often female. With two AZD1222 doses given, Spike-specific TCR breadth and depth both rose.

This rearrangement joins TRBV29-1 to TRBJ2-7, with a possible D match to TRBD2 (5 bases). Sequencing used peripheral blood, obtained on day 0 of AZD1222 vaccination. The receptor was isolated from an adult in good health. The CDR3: CSVALAYEQYF. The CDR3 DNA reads TGCAGCGTTGCTTTAGCGTATGAGCAGTACTTC.